The 21 T cell receptor beta chains below come from one sample, sequenced in a study of T cells expressing NK-cell markers. No DNA is given; TCRdb re-called the 5' RACE reads and lists each CDR3 protein once. This table lists 300,000 to 500,000 distinct CDR3 sequences. The source material was blood T cells: a sorted CD56 or NKG2C T cell subset, CD4+ or CD8+ T cells, or bulk PBMC T cells (not recorded which). These receptors originate from a woman aged 45-65 years in good health.

The V gene is TRBV6-5, the J gene TRBJ2-1; TCRdb outputs TRBD2, but without DNA this stays unchecked. The CDR3 sequence is 15 residues long. Germline CDR1 is MNHEY and CDR2 is SVGAGI. CDR3 sequence: CASSGGRATSGKQFF.

V usage is TRBV20-1 and J usage is TRBJ1-3; no DNA is available, so the TRBD1 call from TCRdb remains unchecked. The length of the CDR3 is 16 residues. Germline V CDR1 and CDR2: DFQATT, SNEGSKA (reference sequence). The CDR3 here is CSATPETGGRGNTIYF.

The chain recombines TRBV7-8 with TRBJ2-2; TCRdb gives TRBD1 as the D gene, but with no DNA this cannot be confirmed. The CDR3 is 21 residues long. The germline gives CDR1 SGHVS, CDR2 FQNEAQ. CDR3 sequence reads: CASSFYLPGREAGANTGELFF.

The CDR3 loop reads CASSLGRGVVQFF. The V and J genes are TRBV5-1 and TRBJ2-1. CDR3 size: 13 residues. Germline CDR1 reads SGHRS; CDR2 reads YFSETQ.

V gene TRBV29-1 combines with J gene TRBJ1-1. Germline lookup yields CDR1 SQVTM and CDR2 ANQGSEA. The CDR3 sequence is 15 residues long. This CDR3 reads CSVDLRGTGTTEAFF.

The chain joins TRBV11-2 to TRBJ2-3; the D gene TCRdb calls, TRBD1, cannot be checked with no DNA. CDR1 SGHAT and CDR2 FQNNGV come from the germline V gene. The CDR3 runs to 17 residues. CDR3 in amino acids: CASSIQGSARFADTQYF.

CDR3 residues: CASSRLAAQYF. V usage is TRBV12-3 or TRBV12-4 and J usage is TRBJ2-3; TCRdb's D gene call, TRBD2, goes unchecked for lack of DNA. There are 11 residues in the CDR3.

The V gene is TRBV24-1, the J gene TRBJ2-1; TCRdb names TRBD2, which stays unverified in the absence of DNA. The V gene's germline CDR1 is KGHDR and CDR2 SFDVKD. The CDR3 is made up of 17 amino acids. The CDR3 sequence: CATSDPRDGGGSNEQFF.

The gene calls are TRBV20-1 and TRBJ1-6. CDR3 size: 15 residues. Germline V gene sequence: CDR1 DFQATT, CDR2 SNEGSKA (reference sequence). This CDR3 is CSASHGALRDSPLHF.

The chain uses TRBV12-3 or TRBV12-4 and TRBJ2-1. The CDR3 length is 15 residues. The CDR3 protein is CASSFPRGPYNEQFF.

The chain recombines TRBV29-1 with TRBJ2-5; TCRdb picks TRBD1, but there is no DNA to check that call. Germline V lookup: CDR1 SQVTM, CDR2 ANQGSEA. CDR3 length: 13 amino acids. CDR3 protein: CSVVLSSGETQYF.

The chain is built from TRBV11-1 and TRBJ2-2; the D call of TRBD2 rests on TCRdb alone, since no DNA is present to check it. This CDR3 has 16 amino acids. The germline gives CDR1 SGHAT, CDR2 FQDESV (reference sequence). The CDR3 sequence is CASSPYSGMNTGELFF.

The rearrangement joins TRBV27 to TRBJ2-3; without DNA, the TCRdb call of TRBD2 cannot be checked. CDR1 MNHEY and CDR2 SMNVEV come from the germline V gene (reference sequence). The CDR3 is 15 residues long. The CDR3: CASASSGRNTDTQYF.

The V and J genes are TRBV7-3 and TRBJ2-2; the TCRdb call, TRBD1, lacks DNA for checking. The germline gives CDR1 SGHTA, CDR2 FQGTGA. This CDR3 is built from 13 residues. CDR3 in amino acids: CASGTQNTGELFF.

The rearrangement joins TRBV14 to TRBJ2-4; there is no DNA to check the TCRdb D call of TRBD2. Germline assignment: CDR1 SGHDN and CDR2 FVKESK. CDR3 length: 14 residues. The CDR3 here is CASSLVAGEGIQYF.

This chain joins TRBV9 and TRBJ2-2; with no DNA, the TCRdb D assignment of TRBD2 cannot be verified. CDR1 is SGDLS, CDR2 YYNGEE, per germline. The CDR3 length is 16 residues. CDR3 protein: CASSVIAGSNTGELFF.

This rearrangement joins TRBV4-1 to TRBJ2-4; TCRdb designates TRBD2, a call that cannot be tested without DNA. CDR1 MGHRA and CDR2 YSYEKL come from the germline V gene. This CDR3 comprises 18 residues. CDR3 protein: CASSQLLLAGGGKNIQYF.

The J gene is TRBJ2-1, the V gene TRBV10-3; TCRdb indicates TRBD2, and absent DNA this call remains unverified. There are 13 residues in the CDR3. In germline, CDR1 is ENHRY, CDR2 SYGVKD. The CDR3 spells CAITREGGNEQFF.

The chain uses TRBV6-5 and TRBJ2-2. Per the germline V gene, CDR1 is MNHEY and CDR2 is SVGAGI. The CDR3 consists of 16 residues. The CDR3 spells CASSYSMDTNTGELFF.

The chain employs TRBV6-5 and TRBJ2-7; TCRdb's D gene call, TRBD2, goes unchecked for lack of DNA. Germline V gene lookup returns CDR1 MNHEY and CDR2 SVGAGI. The CDR3 consists of 14 residues. CDR3 protein: CASSRPSGRYEQYF.

The chain employs TRBV13 and TRBJ2-3; lacking DNA, the TRBD2 call made by TCRdb goes unchecked. Germline-derived CDR1 and CDR2 are PRHDT and FYEKMQ (reference sequence). This CDR3 region has 17 residues. The chain's CDR3 is CASSTGLAGSVRDTQYF.